These T cell receptor beta chains were read from a single sample in a study of blood T cell repertoires in COVID-19. Data came from immunoSEQ multiplex PCR; TCRdb stores just in-frame clones and leaves some out. The repertoire holds about 130,000 clones, with 88% as singletons. The sample was peripheral blood. The receptors stem from an elderly woman with acute or convalescent COVID-19. The CDR3 runs from the conserved cysteine through the conserved F or W. Fields, in order: clone size, D gene, V gene, J gene, CDR3 protein, CDR3 DNA. D genes are given only for firm matches. Where a row states a size, it is once, few, many or the class of an expanded clone; other rows omit it.

abundance: -
d_gene: TRBD2
v_gene: TRBV6-6
j_gene: TRBJ2-1
CDR3aa: CASSRRLAGRWAEQFF
CDR3nt: TGTGCCAGCAGTCGAAGACTAGCGGGAAGGTGGGCTGAGCAGTTCTTC

abundance: -
d_gene: TRBD2
v_gene: TRBV6-2/TRBV6-3
j_gene: TRBJ2-1
CDR3aa: CASRYTSGGAALLNEQFF
CDR3nt: TGTGCCAGCAGATACACTAGCGGGGGGGCTGCCCTCCTCAATGAGCAGTTCTTC

abundance: few
d_gene: -
v_gene: TRBV7-9
j_gene: TRBJ1-5
CDR3aa: CASSYRGNQPQHF
CDR3nt: TGTGCCAGCAGCTACAGGGGCAATCAGCCCCAGCATTTT

abundance: -
d_gene: -
v_gene: TRBV19
j_gene: TRBJ2-6
CDR3aa: CASSMAGLGSGANVLTF
CDR3nt: TGTGCCAGTAGTATGGCTGGCCTAGGCTCTGGGGCCAACGTCCTGACTTTC

abundance: -
d_gene: TRBD2
v_gene: TRBV29-1
j_gene: TRBJ2-1
CDR3aa: CSVEDRDYVSYNEQFF
CDR3nt: TGCAGCGTTGAAGATCGGGACTACGTCTCCTACAATGAGCAGTTCTTC

abundance: -
d_gene: -
v_gene: TRBV19
j_gene: TRBJ2-5
CDR3aa: CASSITGLVETQYF
CDR3nt: TGTGCCAGTAGTATCACAGGGCTAGTGGAGACCCAGTACTTC

abundance: once
d_gene: -
v_gene: TRBV25-1
j_gene: TRBJ2-3
CDR3aa: CASSRYGSADTQYF
CDR3nt: TGTGCCAGCAGTCGCTACGGGAGTGCAGATACGCAGTATTTT

abundance: -
d_gene: TRBD1
v_gene: TRBV3-1/TRBV3-2
j_gene: TRBJ2-5
CDR3aa: CASSLRQGQETQYF
CDR3nt: TGTGCCAGCAGCCTCCGACAGGGCCAAGAGACCCAGTACTTC

abundance: few
d_gene: -
v_gene: TRBV27
j_gene: TRBJ1-2
CDR3aa: CASSLSVGGGYTF
CDR3nt: TGTGCCAGCAGTTTATCGGTAGGCGGGGGCTACACCTTC

abundance: few
d_gene: -
v_gene: TRBV7-2
j_gene: TRBJ1-2
CDR3aa: CASSLEVSYGYTF
CDR3nt: TGTGCCAGCAGCTTAGAAGTGAGCTATGGCTACACCTTC

abundance: -
d_gene: -
v_gene: TRBV5-6
j_gene: TRBJ1-1
CDR3aa: CASSLQYTEAFF
CDR3nt: TGTGCCAGCAGCTTGCAGTACACTGAAGCTTTCTTT

abundance: -
d_gene: -
v_gene: TRBV11-1
j_gene: TRBJ2-1
CDR3aa: CASSLAAEQFF
CDR3nt: TGTGCCAGCAGCTTAGCGGCTGAGCAGTTCTTC

abundance: -
d_gene: -
v_gene: TRBV12-1
j_gene: TRBJ2-6
CDR3aa: CASSLGPGRHPTGANVLTF
CDR3nt: TGTGCCAGCAGCTTGGGTCCGGGTCGCCATCCCACTGGGGCCAACGTCCTGACTTTC

abundance: -
d_gene: -
v_gene: TRBV4-2
j_gene: TRBJ1-3
CDR3aa: CASSSREFSSGNTIYF
CDR3nt: TGTGCCAGCAGCTCCCGGGAGTTTAGCTCTGGAAACACCATATATTTT

abundance: -
d_gene: -
v_gene: TRBV5-1
j_gene: TRBJ2-5
CDR3aa: CASSLETSSGTVTQYF
CDR3nt: TGCGCCAGCAGCTTGGAGACGAGTAGCGGGACAGTGACCCAGTACTTC

abundance: -
d_gene: TRBD1
v_gene: TRBV10-3
j_gene: TRBJ1-1
CDR3aa: CATGQAMNTEAFF
CDR3nt: TGTGCCACCGGACAGGCTATGAACACTGAAGCTTTCTTT

abundance: -
d_gene: -
v_gene: TRBV29-1
j_gene: TRBJ2-1
CDR3aa: CSVVREGMGQFF
CDR3nt: TGCAGCGTTGTCAGGGAAGGTATGGGGCAGTTCTTC

abundance: once
d_gene: -
v_gene: TRBV9
j_gene: TRBJ1-2
CDR3aa: CASSVERGDYGYTF
CDR3nt: TGTGCCAGCAGCGTTGAAAGGGGTGACTATGGCTACACCTTC

abundance: -
d_gene: TRBD1
v_gene: TRBV18
j_gene: TRBJ1-2
CDR3aa: CASSPGDSNYGYTF
CDR3nt: TGTGCCAGCTCACCGGGGGACAGTAACTATGGCTACACCTTC

abundance: -
d_gene: -
v_gene: TRBV19
j_gene: TRBJ2-2
CDR3aa: CASSKIETNTGELFF
CDR3nt: TGTGCCAGTAGTAAGATAGAGACGAACACCGGGGAGCTGTTTTTT

abundance: -
d_gene: -
v_gene: TRBV5-6
j_gene: TRBJ1-2
CDR3aa: CASSWEQGGGNYGYTF
CDR3nt: TGTGCCAGCAGCTGGGAACAGGGAGGGGGTAACTATGGCTACACCTTC

abundance: -
d_gene: -
v_gene: TRBV6-2/TRBV6-3
j_gene: TRBJ1-2
CDR3aa: CASTPDRIYGYTF
CDR3nt: TGTGCCAGCACCCCAGACAGGATCTATGGCTACACCTTC

abundance: -
d_gene: -
v_gene: TRBV6-1
j_gene: TRBJ1-1
CDR3aa: CASSEHPGIGEAFF
CDR3nt: TGTGCCAGCAGTGAACATCCGGGGATCGGTGAAGCTTTCTTT

abundance: -
d_gene: -
v_gene: TRBV5-4
j_gene: TRBJ1-6
CDR3aa: CASSLAGKNNSPLHF
CDR3nt: TGTGCCAGCAGCTTGGCCGGTAAAAATAATTCACCCCTCCACTTT

abundance: -
d_gene: TRBD2
v_gene: TRBV5-1
j_gene: TRBJ2-3
CDR3aa: CASSVGTSGDSTDTQYF
CDR3nt: TGCGCCAGCAGCGTCGGGACTAGCGGAGATAGCACAGATACGCAGTATTTT

abundance: -
d_gene: -
v_gene: TRBV5-1
j_gene: TRBJ2-3
CDR3aa: CASSLDGYTQYF
CDR3nt: TGCGCCAGCAGCTTGGATGGCTATACGCAGTATTTT

abundance: once
d_gene: TRBD1
v_gene: TRBV6-2/TRBV6-3
j_gene: TRBJ1-1
CDR3aa: CASSRQSGRGPTEAFF
CDR3nt: TGTGCCAGCAGCCGCCAGTCCGGCAGGGGGCCCACTGAAGCTTTCTTT

abundance: -
d_gene: TRBD2
v_gene: TRBV5-1
j_gene: TRBJ2-4
CDR3aa: CASSRGRESYIQYF
CDR3nt: TGCGCCAGTTCGCGAGGGCGGGAGAGTTACATTCAGTACTTC

abundance: once
d_gene: -
v_gene: TRBV10-3
j_gene: TRBJ2-5
CDR3aa: CAIRGTGETQYF
CDR3nt: TGTGCCATCAGGGGGACTGGGGAGACCCAGTACTTC

abundance: -
d_gene: TRBD1
v_gene: TRBV7-8
j_gene: TRBJ1-2
CDR3aa: CASSLAVTGGTRIAYYGYTF
CDR3nt: TGTGCCAGCAGCTTAGCGGTTACAGGGGGAACCCGTATAGCGTACTATGGCTACACCTTC

abundance: -
d_gene: -
v_gene: TRBV19
j_gene: TRBJ1-2
CDR3aa: CASSHRDRSGYTF
CDR3nt: TGTGCCAGTAGCCACAGGGATAGGAGTGGCTACACCTTC

abundance: -
d_gene: -
v_gene: TRBV14
j_gene: TRBJ1-1
CDR3aa: CASSQDRRSKAFF
CDR3nt: TGTGCCAGCAGCCAAGATCGCCGGTCTAAAGCTTTCTTT

abundance: -
d_gene: TRBD1
v_gene: TRBV2
j_gene: TRBJ1-5
CDR3aa: CASSVTGDNQPQHF
CDR3nt: TGTGCCAGCAGTGTAACAGGGGACAATCAGCCCCAGCATTTT

abundance: -
d_gene: TRBD1
v_gene: TRBV5-8
j_gene: TRBJ1-3
CDR3aa: CASSFHNRGSGNTIYF
CDR3nt: TGTGCCAGCAGCTTCCACAACAGGGGCTCTGGAAACACCATATATTTT

abundance: -
d_gene: -
v_gene: TRBV6-6
j_gene: TRBJ2-7
CDR3aa: CASSYAETRSYEQYF
CDR3nt: TGTGCCAGCAGTTACGCAGAGACTCGATCCTACGAGCAGTACTTC

abundance: -
d_gene: TRBD1
v_gene: TRBV25-1
j_gene: TRBJ2-7
CDR3aa: CASSDAGTGGINEQYF
CDR3nt: TGTGCCAGCAGTGATGCCGGGACAGGGGGCATCAACGAGCAGTACTTC

abundance: -
d_gene: -
v_gene: TRBV4-2
j_gene: TRBJ2-3
CDR3aa: CASSQGGGPSDTQYF
CDR3nt: TGTGCCAGCAGCCAGGGGGGGGGCCCCTCAGATACGCAGTATTTT

abundance: once
d_gene: -
v_gene: TRBV5-4
j_gene: TRBJ1-1
CDR3aa: CAIGQMNTEAFF
CDR3nt: TGTGCCATCGGACAGATGAACACTGAAGCTTTCTTT

abundance: few
d_gene: -
v_gene: TRBV3-1/TRBV3-2
j_gene: TRBJ1-2
CDR3aa: CASSSPMAGVYGYTF
CDR3nt: TGTGCCAGCAGCTCCCCAATGGCAGGGGTCTATGGCTACACCTTC

abundance: -
d_gene: -
v_gene: TRBV18
j_gene: TRBJ1-1
CDR3aa: CASSPRREWNTEAFF
CDR3nt: TGTGCCAGCTCACCAAGGAGAGAGTGGAACACTGAAGCTTTCTTT

abundance: -
d_gene: -
v_gene: TRBV3-1/TRBV3-2
j_gene: TRBJ1-4
CDR3aa: CASSLEVGLNEKLFF
CDR3nt: TGTGCCAGCAGCCTTGAGGTGGGACTCAATGAAAAACTGTTTTTT

abundance: -
d_gene: -
v_gene: TRBV27
j_gene: TRBJ1-5
CDR3aa: CASSLSPGVPPMLQHF
CDR3nt: TGTGCCAGCAGTTTATCTCCAGGGGTTCCACCCATGCTCCAGCATTTT